Listed below are T cell receptor beta chains from one sample, sequenced in a study of blood T cell repertoires in COVID-19. TCRdb's copy holds only in-frame clones and misses some; the assay was immunoSEQ multiplex PCR. The data hold 200,000 or so clones, with 75% to 85% observed a single time. The source material was PBMCs or T cells enriched from blood (not recorded which). These receptors originate from a woman aged 40-49 years with acute COVID-19. CDR3s include the opening cysteine and the closing phenylalanine or tryptophan. Each record gives: clone size, V gene, J gene, D gene, CDR3 protein, CDR3 DNA. The D gene is left open where the match is weak. Size is omitted from some rows. Given values are once, few, many or a class for expanded clones.

clone_size: once
v_call: TRBV2
j_call: TRBJ1-6
d_call: TRBD1
cdr3_aa: CASSPRQGENSPLHF
cdr3_nt: TGTGCCAGCAGCCCTCGACAGGGTGAGAATTCACCCCTCCACTTT

clone_size: NA
v_call: TRBV6-1
j_call: TRBJ1-2
d_call: NA
cdr3_aa: CASSEAQSFDTYGYTF
cdr3_nt: TGTGCCAGCAGTGAAGCGCAAAGTTTCGACACTTATGGCTACACCTTC

clone_size: NA
v_call: TRBV5-4
j_call: TRBJ1-4
d_call: TRBD1
cdr3_aa: CASSLRTGENEKLFF
cdr3_nt: TGTGCCAGCAGCTTACGGACAGGGGAGAATGAAAAACTGTTTTTT

clone_size: NA
v_call: TRBV28
j_call: TRBJ2-5
d_call: NA
cdr3_aa: CASKEGETQYF
cdr3_nt: TGTGCCAGCAAGGAGGGAGAGACCCAGTACTTC

clone_size: NA
v_call: TRBV2
j_call: TRBJ2-5
d_call: TRBD2
cdr3_aa: CASTPGLAGPQTQYF
cdr3_nt: TGTGCCAGCACCCCGGGACTAGCGGGACCCCAGACCCAGTACTTC

clone_size: NA
v_call: TRBV27
j_call: TRBJ2-2
d_call: TRBD1
cdr3_aa: CASRGGQGFNTGELFF
cdr3_nt: TGTGCCAGCAGAGGAGGACAGGGGTTTAACACCGGGGAGCTGTTTTTT

clone_size: NA
v_call: TRBV5-6
j_call: TRBJ1-1
d_call: NA
cdr3_aa: CASSPTGMNTEAFF
cdr3_nt: TGTGCCAGCAGCCCGACAGGTATGAACACTGAAGCTTTCTTT

clone_size: NA
v_call: TRBV29-1
j_call: TRBJ1-4
d_call: NA
cdr3_aa: CSVLSGTNEKLFF
cdr3_nt: TGCAGCGTTCTTTCCGGGACAAACGAAAAACTGTTTTTT

clone_size: NA
v_call: TRBV6-5
j_call: TRBJ2-7
d_call: TRBD2
cdr3_aa: CASSPILAGAYEQYF
cdr3_nt: TGTGCCAGCAGCCCAATTCTAGCGGGCGCCTACGAGCAGTACTTC

clone_size: NA
v_call: TRBV9
j_call: TRBJ1-1
d_call: NA
cdr3_aa: CASSYAGGREAFF
cdr3_nt: TGTGCCAGCAGTTACGCCGGGGGGCGTGAAGCTTTCTTT

clone_size: NA
v_call: TRBV6-1
j_call: TRBJ1-6
d_call: NA
cdr3_aa: CASSEAIAYDNSPLHF
cdr3_nt: TGTGCCAGCAGTGAAGCGATAGCATATGATAATTCACCCCTCCACTTT

clone_size: NA
v_call: TRBV5-1
j_call: TRBJ2-3
d_call: NA
cdr3_aa: CASSGHGGTDTQYF
cdr3_nt: TGCGCCAGCAGCGGGCATGGTGGCACAGATACGCAGTATTTT

clone_size: NA
v_call: TRBV30
j_call: TRBJ1-3
d_call: NA
cdr3_aa: CAWDRQSLGNTIYF
cdr3_nt: TGTGCCTGGGACCGACAGTCACTAGGAAACACCATATATTTT

clone_size: NA
v_call: TRBV30
j_call: TRBJ2-7
d_call: TRBD1
cdr3_aa: CAWRTGVSYEQYF
cdr3_nt: TGTGCCTGGAGAACAGGGGTATCCTACGAGCAGTACTTC

clone_size: NA
v_call: TRBV18
j_call: TRBJ2-7
d_call: NA
cdr3_aa: CASSLTGQGIYEQYF
cdr3_nt: TGTGCCAGCTCACTTACGGGACAAGGCATTTACGAGCAGTACTTC

clone_size: NA
v_call: TRBV28
j_call: TRBJ1-6
d_call: TRBD1
cdr3_aa: CASSFPGQGGGVSHF
cdr3_nt: TGTGCCAGCAGTTTCCCCGGACAGGGAGGAGGGGTATCCCACTTT

clone_size: NA
v_call: TRBV24-1
j_call: TRBJ2-1
d_call: TRBD2
cdr3_aa: CATSEVALAPAYNEQFF
cdr3_nt: TGTGCCACCAGTGAGGTTGCACTAGCGCCGGCCTACAATGAGCAGTTCTTC

clone_size: NA
v_call: TRBV5-1
j_call: TRBJ1-4
d_call: TRBD1
cdr3_aa: CASSVGTGEKLFF
cdr3_nt: TGCGCCAGCAGCGTCGGGACAGGCGAAAAACTGTTTTTT

clone_size: once
v_call: TRBV29-1
j_call: TRBJ2-1
d_call: TRBD1
cdr3_aa: CSVVLGGQGRYNEQFF
cdr3_nt: TGCAGCGTTGTCCTCGGTGGACAGGGGCGCTACAATGAGCAGTTCTTC

clone_size: NA
v_call: TRBV5-4
j_call: TRBJ1-3
d_call: NA
cdr3_aa: CASSLAAGNTIYF
cdr3_nt: TGTGCCAGCAGCTTGGCGGCTGGAAACACCATATATTTT

clone_size: NA
v_call: TRBV6-6
j_call: TRBJ2-2
d_call: TRBD2
cdr3_aa: CASSRLAGGNTGELFF
cdr3_nt: TGTGCCAGCAGCCGCCTAGCGGGAGGGAACACCGGGGAGCTGTTTTTT

clone_size: NA
v_call: TRBV11-2
j_call: TRBJ2-2
d_call: TRBD2
cdr3_aa: CASSPAGVNTGELFF
cdr3_nt: TGTGCCAGCAGCCCCGCGGGGGTGAACACCGGGGAGCTGTTTTTT

clone_size: NA
v_call: TRBV10-3
j_call: TRBJ1-6
d_call: TRBD1
cdr3_aa: CAIGAGQGVSPLHF
cdr3_nt: TGTGCCATCGGGGCGGGACAGGGCGTTTCACCCCTCCACTTT

clone_size: few
v_call: TRBV3-1/TRBV3-2
j_call: TRBJ2-3
d_call: TRBD2
cdr3_aa: CASSQLAGGPGDTQYF
cdr3_nt: TGTGCCAGCAGCCAGTTAGCGGGAGGGCCTGGGGATACGCAGTATTTT

clone_size: NA
v_call: TRBV19
j_call: TRBJ2-3
d_call: TRBD2
cdr3_aa: CASTAAGGWDTQYF
cdr3_nt: TGTGCCAGTACCGCAGCGGGAGGTTGGGATACGCAGTATTTT

clone_size: NA
v_call: TRBV4-1
j_call: TRBJ2-1
d_call: TRBD1
cdr3_aa: CASHRTGGNEQFF
cdr3_nt: TGCGCCAGCCACAGGACAGGGGGAAATGAGCAGTTCTTC

clone_size: once
v_call: TRBV27
j_call: TRBJ2-2
d_call: NA
cdr3_aa: CASSLWQGKTGELFF
cdr3_nt: TGTGCCAGCAGTTTATGGCAGGGGAAAACCGGGGAGCTGTTTTTT

clone_size: NA
v_call: TRBV4-1
j_call: TRBJ1-2
d_call: TRBD1
cdr3_aa: CASSQGGTGFGYTF
cdr3_nt: TGCGCCAGCAGCCAGGGTGGGACAGGCTTTGGCTACACCTTC

clone_size: NA
v_call: TRBV7-6
j_call: TRBJ1-3
d_call: NA
cdr3_aa: CASSSFGSFGNTIYF
cdr3_nt: TGTGCCAGCAGCTCCTTCGGGTCCTTTGGAAACACCATATATTTT

clone_size: NA
v_call: TRBV11-2
j_call: TRBJ2-5
d_call: NA
cdr3_aa: CASSLRRGETQYF
cdr3_nt: TGTGCCAGCAGCTTACGGAGGGGAGAGACCCAGTACTTC

clone_size: NA
v_call: TRBV14
j_call: TRBJ1-2
d_call: NA
cdr3_aa: CASSHLGEGSYGYTF
cdr3_nt: TGTGCCAGCAGCCACCTGGGGGAGGGATCCTATGGCTACACCTTC

clone_size: once
v_call: TRBV30
j_call: TRBJ2-7
d_call: NA
cdr3_aa: CAWSVAQVYEQYF
cdr3_nt: TGTGCCTGGAGTGTGGCACAGGTTTACGAGCAGTACTTC

clone_size: NA
v_call: TRBV5-1
j_call: TRBJ1-4
d_call: TRBD1
cdr3_aa: CASSSQTGSNEKLFF
cdr3_nt: TGCGCCAGCAGCAGCCAGACAGGGTCGAATGAAAAACTGTTTTTT

clone_size: once
v_call: TRBV3-1/TRBV3-2
j_call: TRBJ1-5
d_call: NA
cdr3_aa: CASSQDQGQPQHF
cdr3_nt: TGTGCCAGCAGCCAAGATCAGGGTCAGCCCCAGCATTTT

clone_size: NA
v_call: TRBV6-5
j_call: TRBJ1-1
d_call: NA
cdr3_aa: CASRRKVNTEAFF
cdr3_nt: TGTGCCAGCAGGAGGAAAGTGAACACTGAAGCTTTCTTT

clone_size: once
v_call: TRBV18
j_call: TRBJ1-5
d_call: NA
cdr3_aa: CASSQGVSNQPQHF
cdr3_nt: TGTGCCAGCTCACAGGGGGTAAGCAATCAGCCCCAGCATTTT

clone_size: NA
v_call: TRBV11-2
j_call: TRBJ1-6
d_call: NA
cdr3_aa: CASGAGISSSYNSPLHF
cdr3_nt: TGTGCCAGCGGGGCAGGCATTTCCAGCTCCTATAATTCACCCCTCCACTTT